This is a list of T cell receptor beta chains from one sample in a study of cytomegalovirus exposure and HLA in healthy donors. Profiled with immunoSEQ multiplex PCR; TCRdb holds only in-frame clones, not every one. This sample's table reports 130,000 or so clones. The sequencing input was PBMCs. The receptors originated from a woman between 18 and 29 years old in good health and CMV-seronegative. Both conserved end residues are part of each CDR3. Fields, in order: D gene, J gene, V gene, CDR3 protein, CDR3 DNA. The D gene is left open where the match is weak.

. | TRBJ2-7 | TRBV5-6 | CASSLQGMYEQYF | TGTGCCAGCAGCTTACAGGGTATGTACGAGCAGTACTTC
TRBD2 | TRBJ2-7 | TRBV5-4 | CASSLSGGQSYEQYF | TGTGCCAGCAGCTTGTCGGGGGGTCAGAGCTACGAGCAGTACTTC
. | TRBJ2-1 | TRBV2 | CASKPLSSYNEQFF | TGTGCCAGTAAGCCTCTGAGCTCCTACAATGAGCAGTTCTTC
TRBD1 | TRBJ2-5 | TRBV2 | CARTGGGETQYF | TGTGCCAGGACAGGGGGCGGGGAGACCCAGTACTTC
. | TRBJ1-5 | TRBV10-3 | CAISESGWNSNQPQHF | TGTGCCATCAGTGAGAGCGGTTGGAATAGCAATCAGCCCCAGCATTTT
. | TRBJ2-1 | TRBV19 | CASSLSGLHPYNEQFF | TGTGCCAGTAGCCTTTCGGGACTCCATCCCTACAATGAGCAGTTCTTC
. | TRBJ2-3 | TRBV4-1 | CASSLENADTQYF | TGCGCCAGCAGTTTAGAAAACGCGGATACGCAGTATTTT
TRBD2 | TRBJ2-3 | TRBV7-3 | CASSLTSGMLDTQYF | TGTGCCAGCAGCTTAACCAGCGGGATGTTAGATACGCAGTATTTT
TRBD1 | TRBJ1-2 | TRBV5-1 | CASSLARDRVF | TGCGCCAGCAGCTTGGCCCGGGACAGGGTTTTC
. | TRBJ2-5 | TRBV10-1 | CASSESTGQETQYF | TGCGCCAGCAGTGAGTCGACGGGTCAAGAGACCCAGTACTTC
. | TRBJ1-5 | TRBV19 | CASSILGNQPQHF | TGTGCCAGTAGTATTCTCGGCAATCAGCCCCAGCATTTT
. | TRBJ2-2 | TRBV11-2 | CASSWTGTNTGELFF | TGTGCCAGCTCTTGGACCGGGACTAACACCGGGGAGCTGTTTTTT
. | TRBJ1-1 | TRBV6-1 | CASRTVNTEAFF | TGTGCCAGCAGGACAGTGAACACTGAAGCTTTCTTT
. | TRBJ2-5 | TRBV19 | CASSATMTVPQETQYF | TGTGCCAGTAGCGCCACGATGACAGTGCCACAAGAGACCCAGTACTTC
TRBD1 | TRBJ1-2 | TRBV11-3 | CASSSGTGVYPYGYTF | TGTGCCAGCAGCTCGGGGACAGGGGTTTATCCCTATGGCTACACCTTC
TRBD2 | TRBJ2-7 | TRBV10-2 | CASSESSLAESYEQYF | TGCGCCAGCAGTGAGTCGAGCCTAGCGGAAAGCTACGAGCAGTACTTC
TRBD1 | TRBJ1-4 | TRBV7-2 | CASSLGQNNEKLFF | TGTGCCAGCAGCTTGGGACAGAATAATGAAAAACTGTTTTTT
. | TRBJ1-1 | TRBV6-1 | CASSETGRNTEAFF | TGTGCCAGCAGTGAAACAGGGAGGAACACTGAAGCTTTCTTT
. | TRBJ2-7 | TRBV5-1 | CASSLERRSSYEQYF | TGCGCCAGCAGCTTGGAAAGGAGGTCCTCCTACGAGCAGTACTTC
TRBD2 | TRBJ2-5 | TRBV9 | CASSDGGAFVETQYF | TGTGCCAGCAGCGACGGGGGGGCCTTTGTCGAGACCCAGTACTTC
TRBD2 | TRBJ2-5 | TRBV5-1 | CASRPSRSGRAYQETQYF | TGCGCCAGCAGGCCCAGTCGTAGCGGGAGGGCCTATCAAGAGACCCAGTACTTC
TRBD2 | TRBJ2-1 | TRBV9 | CASSVEASGSYNEQFF | TGTGCCAGCAGCGTAGAGGCTAGCGGGAGCTACAATGAGCAGTTCTTC
. | TRBJ1-1 | TRBV6-5 | CASSPTGGEAFF | TGTGCCAGCAGCCCAACGGGGGGTGAAGCTTTCTTT
TRBD1 | TRBJ2-3 | TRBV7-2 | CASSPPDRITDTQYF | TGTGCCAGCAGCCCCCCGGACAGGATCACAGATACGCAGTATTTT
TRBD2 | TRBJ2-7 | TRBV4-1 | CASSQRSSGSGEQYF | TGCGCCAGCAGCCAGCGTAGTAGCGGGAGCGGCGAGCAGTACTTC
TRBD2 | TRBJ2-2 | TRBV25-1 | CASSVGGGRTGELFF | TGTGCCAGCAGTGTGGGGGGAGGGCGAACCGGGGAGCTGTTTTTT
TRBD2 | TRBJ2-1 | TRBV27 | CASSPRATSGVYNEQFF | TGTGCCAGCAGTCCCCGGGCGACTAGCGGAGTATACAATGAGCAGTTCTTC
TRBD2 | TRBJ2-3 | TRBV7-9 | CASSLSGGDTQYF | TGTGCCAGCAGCTTATCGGGGGGGGATACGCAGTATTTT
TRBD2 | TRBJ2-1 | TRBV19 | CASSPVAGETNEQFF | TGTGCCAGTAGTCCCGTAGCGGGAGAAACAAATGAGCAGTTCTTC
TRBD2 | TRBJ2-5 | TRBV6-1 | CASPKRSGRGETQYF | TGTGCCAGCCCCAAGCGGAGCGGGAGGGGAGAGACCCAGTACTTC